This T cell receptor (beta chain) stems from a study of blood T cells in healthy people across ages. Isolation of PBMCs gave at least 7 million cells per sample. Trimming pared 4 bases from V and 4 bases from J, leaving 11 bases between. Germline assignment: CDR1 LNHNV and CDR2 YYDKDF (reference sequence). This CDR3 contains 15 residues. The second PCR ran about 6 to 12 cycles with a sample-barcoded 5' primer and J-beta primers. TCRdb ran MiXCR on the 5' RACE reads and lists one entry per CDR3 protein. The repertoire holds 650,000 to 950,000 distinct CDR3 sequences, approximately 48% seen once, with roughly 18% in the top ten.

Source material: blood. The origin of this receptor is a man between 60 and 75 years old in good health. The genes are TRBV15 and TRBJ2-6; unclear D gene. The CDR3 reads CATSTRVDGANVLTF. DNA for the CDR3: TGTGCCACCAGCACAAGGGTGGACGGGGCCAACGTCCTGACTTTC.